The 12 T cell receptor beta chains reported below all come from one sample, sequenced in a study of cytomegalovirus exposure and HLA in healthy donors. The PCR was carried out with 60 Vbeta primers and 13 Jbeta primers. Libraries were prepared by immunoSEQ multiplex PCR; TCRdb keeps only in-frame clonotypes and omits some of them. With tens of thousands of clones in the sample, the ten largest clones hold 12%. Input material: PBMCs. The receptor source for this set is a woman aged 25 to 39 in good health and CMV-seropositive.

V is TRBV9 and J is TRBJ1-1; no clear D gene. The V gene's germline CDR1 is SGDLS and CDR2 YYNGEE. This CDR3 region has 13 residues. V gave up 1 base and J gave up 3 bases, with 7 bases separating them. The CDR3 region is CASSVKSDTEAFF. Here the CDR3 DNA reads TGTGCCAGCAGCGTAAAGTCAGACACTGAAGCTTTCTTT.

V is TRBV4-2 and J is TRBJ2-1; possible D gene TRBD2, 5 bases. The V gene's germline CDR1 is LGHNA and CDR2 YNFKEQ. This CDR3 comprises 14 residues. With 1 base removed from V and 6 bases from J, the gap between germline ends came to 10 bases. CDR3: CASSQVDWANEQFF. The CDR3 region has the DNA TGTGCCAGCAGCCAAGTGGACTGGGCCAATGAGCAGTTCTTC.

CDR3 loop: CASSLVAGEHYEQYF. The CDR3 coding sequence is TGTGCCAGCAGCCTAGTAGCGGGGGAACACTACGAGCAGTACTTC. This chain connects TRBV7-2 to TRBJ2-7; 9 positions match TRBD2. Trimming at V came to 5 bases and at J to 3 bases, leaving 8 bases not matched to a gene. This CDR3 region has 15 residues. The germline gives CDR1 SGHTA, CDR2 FQGNSA.

The V and J genes are TRBV18 and TRBJ1-2; no definite D call. V gave up 2 bases and J gave up 3 bases, with 16 bases separating them. CDR1 and CDR2 from the germline V gene are KGHSH and LQKENI. The CDR3 extends over 16 amino acids. The CDR3 nucleotides are TGTGCCAGCTCACCAGGTTTTATGGGCCGAGACTATGGCTACACCTTC. Translating gives CASSPGFMGRDYGYTF. Filled out from reference TRBV18 and TRBJ1-2, the complete variable domain reads NAGVMQNPRHLVRRRGQEARLRCSPMKGHSHVYWYRQLPEEGLKFMVYLQKENIIDESGMPKERFSAEFPKEGPSILRIQQVVRGDSAAYFCASSPGFMGRDYGYTFGSGTRLTVV.

The rearrangement links TRBV11-3 to TRBJ2-7; 9 bases fit TRBD2. The CDR3 is 16 residues long. Trimming removed 4 bases from V and 2 bases from J; junction bases left unmatched: 9. Germline CDR1 SGHNT, CDR2 YENEEA. This chain's CDR3 is CASSSLGLAGTYEQYF. For the CDR3, the DNA is TGTGCCAGCAGCTCGTTGGGACTAGCTGGCACCTACGAGCAGTACTTC.

This chain connects TRBV4-1 to TRBJ1-2; TRBD1 aligns across 7 bases. J was trimmed by 1 base and V by 3 bases; bases with no gene match: 5. CDR1 is MGHRA and CDR2 is YSYEKL in the germline V gene. CDR3 length: 15 residues. The chain's CDR3 is CASSHDRQGNYGYTF. Written as DNA, the CDR3 is TGCGCCAGCAGCCACGACAGACAGGGTAACTATGGCTACACCTTC.

The CDR3 is CASIKTGEAEAFF. DNA for the CDR3: TGTGCCAGCATTAAGACAGGGGAGGCTGAAGCTTTCTTT. V is TRBV6-6 and J is TRBJ1-1; 8 bases match TRBD1. The CDR3 totals 13 residues. V lost 7 bases to trimming and J lost 6 bases; unmatched junction nucleotides: 7. Germline V gives CDR1 MNHNY, CDR2 SVGAGI (reference sequence).

CDR3 amino acids: CASVKGASGGYTF. CDR3 coding DNA: TGTGCCAGCGTCAAGGGGGCCTCGGGGGGCTACACCTTC. The chain recombines TRBV2 with TRBJ1-2, with 7 bases aligning to TRBD1. There are 13 residues in the CDR3. In germline, CDR1 is SNHLY, CDR2 FYNNEI. V gave up 8 bases and J gave up 8 bases; unmatched junction bases: 11. Variable domain in full (rest from reference TRBV2 and TRBJ1-2): EPEVTQTPSHQVTQMGQEVILRCVPISNHLYFYWYRQILGQKVEFLVSFYNNEISEKSEIFDDQFSVERPDGSNFTLKIRSTKLEDSAMYFCASVKGASGGYTFGSGTRLTVV.

V usage is TRBV4-1 and J usage is TRBJ2-7; TRBD1 matches 8 bases. The trim removed 3 bases at V and 2 bases at J, leaving 9 bases unmatched. In germline, CDR1 is MGHRA, CDR2 YSYEKL. There are 16 residues in the CDR3. The DNA of the CDR3 is TGCGCCAGCAGCCATGTCCGGGACAGGCCGCCCTACGAGCAGTACTTC. The encoded protein is CASSHVRDRPPYEQYF.

The V gene is TRBV4-2, the J gene TRBJ2-2, with 9 bases lining up with TRBD2. This CDR3 region has 15 residues. J was trimmed by 3 bases and V by 6 bases; bases with no gene match: 5. Germline CDR1 is LGHNA and CDR2 is YNFKEQ. This CDR3 reads CASRGQRGDTGELFF. CDR3 in DNA: TGTGCCAGCAGGGGCCAGCGGGGGGACACCGGGGAGCTGTTTTTT.

J is TRBJ1-2 and V is TRBV7-6; 8 nucleotides agree with TRBD1. There are 14 residues in the CDR3. Germline V gene sequence: CDR1 SGHVS, CDR2 FNYEAQ. The J segment lost 4 bases and the V segment lost 5 bases, leaving 6 bases of the junction unmatched. CDR3 nucleotides: TGTGCCAGCAGCCCGAGACAGGGGCTCTATGGCTACACCTTC. It yields the protein CASSPRQGLYGYTF.

J is TRBJ2-3 and V is TRBV7-9; D remains unclear. V was cut by 1 base and J by 1 base, with 6 bases left in between. Germline V gene lookup returns CDR1 SEHNR and CDR2 FQNEAQ (reference sequence). The CDR3 loop spans 14 amino acids. This CDR3 is CASSLGTGTDTQYF. CDR3 nucleotides: TGTGCCAGCAGCTTAGGTACGGGCACAGATACGCAGTATTTT. The entire variable domain, with the rest obtained from reference TRBV7-9 and TRBJ2-3, is as follows: DTGVSQNPRHKITKRGQNVTFRCDPISEHNRLYWYRQTLGQGPEFLTYFQNEAQLEKSRLLSDRFSAERPKGSFSTLEIQRTEQGDSAMYLCASSLGTGTDTQYFGPGTRLTVL.